Following are 21 T cell receptor beta chains from one sample sequenced in a study of cytomegalovirus exposure and HLA in healthy donors. The PCR employed 60 Vbeta primers together with 13 Jbeta primers. Only in-frame clones appear in the TCRdb table, and some are missing; sequencing was by immunoSEQ multiplex PCR. The data contain more than 100,000 clones, 73% of them seen just once; the ten biggest clones take up around 4%. The specimen was PBMCs. These receptors were taken from a middle-aged woman in good health and CMV-seronegative.

The J gene is TRBJ2-3, the V gene TRBV19; no clear D gene. This CDR3 comprises 16 residues. Germline lookup yields CDR1 LNHDA and CDR2 SQIVND (reference sequence). V lost 5 bases and J 2 bases, leaving 17 bases between the germline ends. This CDR3 reads CASSDPWRINTDTQYF. CDR3 coding DNA: TGTGCCAGTAGTGATCCCTGGCGGATTAACACAGATACGCAGTATTTT. Filled out from reference TRBV19 and TRBJ2-3, the complete variable domain reads DGGITQSPKYLFRKEGQNVTLSCEQNLNHDAMYWYRQDPGQGLRLIYYSQIVNDFQKGDIAEGYSVSREKKESFPLTVTSAQKNPTAFYLCASSDPWRINTDTQYFGPGTRLTVL.

V and J are TRBV9 and TRBJ2-5; 10 bases map to TRBD2. The CDR3 sequence is 16 residues long. The trim removed 0 bases at V and 2 bases at J, leaving 4 bases unmatched. Germline CDR1 SGDLS, CDR2 YYNGEE. The DNA for the CDR3 is TGTGCCAGCAGCGTAGGTGGTAGCGGGGGGCAAGAGACCCAGTACTTC. This codes for CASSVGGSGGQETQYF.

This clone was found a few times. V and J are TRBV2 and TRBJ1-2; a weak D match, TRBD1 (5 bases). V lost 6 bases and J lost 5, with 10 bases in between. The V gene's germline CDR1 is SNHLY and CDR2 FYNNEI. This CDR3 is built from 12 residues. DNA for the CDR3: TGTGCCAGCAGACTGGGGGGGTATGGCTACACCTTC. Amino acids: CASRLGGYGYTF.

This chain joins TRBV5-4 and TRBJ1-6, with 8 bases identical to TRBD1. The CDR3 sequence is 15 residues long. CDR1 is SGHNT and CDR2 is YYREEE in the germline V gene (reference sequence). V was clipped by 2 bases and J by 10 bases; unmatched bases: 8. The CDR3 is CASSLGQGESSPLHF. The CDR3 DNA reads as TGTGCCAGCAGCTTAGGACAGGGAGAATCATCACCCCTCCACTTT. The full variable domain, rest sourced from reference TRBV5-4 and TRBJ1-6, is ETGVTQSPTHLIKTRGQQVTLRCSSQSGHNTVSWYQQALGQGPQFIFQYYREEENGRGNFPPRFSGLQFPNYSSELNVNALELDDSALYLCASSLGQGESSPLHFGNGTRLTVT.

The CDR3 reads CAISPRQEETQYF. DNA for the CDR3: TGTGCCATCAGTCCCCGACAGGAAGAGACCCAGTACTTC. The V gene is TRBV10-3, the J gene TRBJ2-5; the D gene is possibly TRBD1 (6 bases). Trimming left V 5 bases short and J 3 bases short, with 10 bases between. The CDR3 contains 13 residues. Germline V gene lookup returns CDR1 ENHRY and CDR2 SYGVKD.

The rearrangement joins TRBV30 to TRBJ1-4; 8 bases line up with TRBD1. Germline loops: CDR1 GTSNPN, CDR2 SVGIG (reference sequence). V dropped 5 bases and J dropped 11; count of bases not matched to a gene: 7. The CDR3 totals 12 residues. The CDR3 loop reads CAWGQGSRKLFF. The CDR3 DNA reads as TGTGCCTGGGGACAGGGTAGTCGGAAACTGTTTTTT.

The chain combines TRBV28 with TRBJ2-5, with 12 bases lining up with TRBD2. Germline V gives CDR1 MDHEN, CDR2 SYDVKM. The CDR3 runs to 18 residues. Trimming removed 3 bases from V and 1 base from J; junction bases left unmatched: 9. The CDR3 nucleotides are TGTGCCAGCAGTTTCCCTAGCGGGAGGGACCGATTCCAAGAGACCCAGTACTTC. Residues: CASSFPSGRDRFQETQYF.

This clone was counted a few times. This chain connects TRBV10-3 to TRBJ2-3, with 8 nucleotides matching TRBD2. Trimming took 4 bases from V and 1 from J; bases not matched to a gene: 4. Germline CDR1 ENHRY, CDR2 SYGVKD. This CDR3 has 15 amino acids. CDR3 residues: CAISGGSGGTDTQYF. CDR3 nucleotides: TGTGCCATCAGTGGGGGTAGCGGGGGCACAGATACGCAGTATTTT.

The chain joins TRBV5-5 to TRBJ1-6; 9 positions agree with TRBD1. V lost 4 bases and J lost 9; bases outside the gene matches: 11. The CDR3 extends over 16 amino acids. Germline V gene sequence: CDR1 SGHKS, CDR2 YYEKEE (reference sequence). CDR3 bases: TGTGCCAGCAGCCAGAGGACAGGGGACATAGGTTCACCCCTCCACTTT. Its translation: CASSQRTGDIGSPLHF.

The chain uses TRBV28 and TRBJ2-7; 10 positions agree with TRBD2. Germline-derived CDR1 and CDR2 are MDHEN and SYDVKM. Unmatched junction bases numbered 9, after V lost 11 bases and J lost 2 bases. CDR3 length: 14 residues. The CDR3 loop reads CAAGAAGGTYEQYF. The CDR3 coding sequence is TGTGCCGCAGGTGCAGCGGGAGGGACCTACGAGCAGTACTTC.

V usage is TRBV23-1 and J usage is TRBJ1-5; the match to TRBD1 covers 7 bases. TRBV23-1 belongs to the ORF category, with a function that is uncertain. V trimming: 2 bases; J trimming: 3 bases; junction bases outside the gene matches: 10. There are 17 residues in the CDR3. The CDR3 DNA follows: TGCGCCAGCAGTCAAGAACGGGAGACAGGGCTCAATCAGCCCCAGCATTTT. Its translation: CASSQERETGLNQPQHF.

The chain links TRBV4-2 to TRBJ2-1; TRBD2 might be the D (5 bases). CDR1 is LGHNA, CDR2 YNFKEQ, per germline. V shed 1 base and J shed 6 bases, with 22 bases lying between them. CDR3 length equals 18 residues. The CDR3 protein is CASSQGVSGLQLLNEQFF. For the CDR3, the DNA is TGTGCCAGCAGCCAAGGTGTATCTGGACTCCAACTCCTCAATGAGCAGTTCTTC.

The chain recombines TRBV7-9 with TRBJ2-7, with TRBD1 matching 10 bases. The CDR3 totals 14 residues. The ends lost 5 bases at V and 6 bases at J; junction bases unmatched: 7. CDR1 is SEHNR and CDR2 is FQNEAQ in the germline V gene (reference sequence). The CDR3 spells CASSRDRGYSEQYF. The CDR3 DNA is TGTGCCAGCAGCCGGGACAGGGGATATAGCGAGCAGTACTTC.

This chain joins TRBV5-1 and TRBJ2-5, with 8 bases aligning to TRBD2. CDR1 and CDR2 (germline): SGHRS, YFSETQ. CDR3 size: 16 residues. V dropped 2 bases and J dropped 5; count of bases not matched to a gene: 11. CDR3 DNA sequence: TGCGCCAGCAGCTTATTCGGGACTAGAGGTGGGGAGACCCAGTACTTC. The encoded protein is CASSLFGTRGGETQYF. The full variable domain, completed using reference TRBV5-1 and TRBJ2-5, is KAGVTQTPRYLIKTRGQQVTLSCSPISGHRSVSWYQQTPGQGLQFLFEYFSETQRNKGNFPGRFSGRQFSNSRSEMNVSTLELGDSALYLCASSLFGTRGGETQYFGPGTRLLVL.

As DNA, the CDR3 is TGTGCCAGCAGCCTACAGGGAACCGGGGCCAACGTCCTGACTTTC. Translated: CASSLQGTGANVLTF. V usage is TRBV7-2 and J usage is TRBJ2-6; tentatively, D is TRBD1 (6 bases). Between the trimmed V and J ends, which lost 5 bases and 4 bases, there was a span of 12 bases. Germline V gene lookup returns CDR1 SGHTA and CDR2 FQGNSA. The CDR3 extends over 15 amino acids.

The CDR3 loop reads CASSRGPQVPKGQGREYEQYF. The CDR3, as DNA: TGCGCCAGCAGCCGAGGTCCTCAGGTCCCTAAGGGACAGGGGAGGGAATACGAGCAGTACTTC. The chain is built from TRBV4-1 and TRBJ2-7; 10 nucleotides agree with TRBD1. The CDR3 loop spans 21 amino acids. Looked up from germline, CDR1 is MGHRA and CDR2 is YSYEKL. V shed 4 bases, J shed 4 bases, and the junction held 25 bases outside the gene matches.

This clone was seen just once. In nucleotides, the CDR3 is TGTGCCAGCAGCTTACGAGGGGACAGCTCTGGAAACACCATATATTTT. Its translation is CASSLRGDSSGNTIYF. V gene TRBV11-2 combines with J gene TRBJ1-3, with 7 bases identical to TRBD1. The trim removed 2 bases at V and 0 bases at J, leaving 4 bases unmatched. In germline, CDR1 is SGHAT, CDR2 FQNNGV. This CDR3 comprises 16 residues.

The J gene is TRBJ1-1, the V gene TRBV7-9; D is ambiguous. CDR1 and CDR2 (germline): SEHNR, FQNEAQ (reference sequence). Trimming took off 2 bases at V and 1 base at J, with 11 bases between the two ends. The CDR3 is 15 amino acids. The CDR3 nucleotides are TGTGCCAGCAGCTTATTTAATGCCGGGAACACTGAAGCTTTCTTT. Its protein is CASSLFNAGNTEAFF.

This chain connects TRBV7-3 to TRBJ2-2; D not resolved. The CDR3 contains 13 residues. CDR1 SGHTA and CDR2 FQGTGA come from the germline V gene. Trimming cost V 0 bases and J 6 bases, with 5 bases left between them. This chain's CDR3 is CASSLTSSGELFF. The CDR3, as DNA: TGTGCCAGCAGCTTAACCAGTTCCGGGGAGCTGTTTTTT.

The chain employs TRBV29-1 and TRBJ1-1; TRBD1 matches 7 bases. V shed 7 bases, J shed 7 bases, and the junction held 6 bases outside the gene matches. Germline-derived CDR1 and CDR2 are SQVTM and ANQGSEA. The CDR3 is 11 amino acids. CDR3 nucleotides: TGCAGCGCCAGGGGGTCGAGTGAAGCTTTCTTT. Encoded protein: CSARGSSEAFF.

The V and J genes are TRBV18 and TRBJ1-1, with D possibly TRBD1 on 6 matching bases. Germline CDR1 is KGHSH and CDR2 is LQKENI. The CDR3 totals 13 residues. Trimming cost V 8 bases and J 7 bases, with 17 bases left between them. CDR3 nucleotide sequence: TGTGCCAGCGGGGCAGACAGGCACCTTGAAGCTTTCTTT. This encodes CASGADRHLEAFF.